One and the same sample provided the 4 T cell receptor beta chains below, sequenced in a study of lymphopenia after photon versus proton radiotherapy (dated by TCRdb to the late 2010s). Preparation of the library involved the immunoSEQ multiplex PCR assay. This is the immuneACCESS table as TCRdb keeps it, with only in-frame sequences that have V and J called. A part of the clones is gone; compared with another copy, unresolved V genes explain less than half, and the rest is unexplained. For this sample the table gives 15,000 to 20,000 clones, of which approximately 90% were detected only once. About 50% of the sample is held by the ten biggest clonotypes. The sample was peripheral blood, taken from a patient treated with proton-based radiotherapy. These receptors came from a woman between 55 and 75 years old with cholangiocarcinoma. Some clones in this sample may be carry-over from other donors' samples.

The CDR3 sequence: CASSLSGLAGGSYEQYF. DNA of the CDR3: TGTGCCAGCAGCTTAAGTGGCCTAGCGGGAGGATCCTACGAGCAGTACTTC. The rearrangement links TRBV7-2 to TRBJ2-7; TRBD2 matches 11 bases. Per germline, CDR1 SGHTA and CDR2 FQGNSA. The J segment lost 1 base and the V segment lost 2 bases, leaving 7 bases of the junction unmatched. CDR3 length equals 17 residues. The whole variable domain, remainder taken from reference TRBV7-2 and TRBJ2-7, is GAGVSQSPSNKVTEKGKDVELRCDPISGHTALYWYRQSLGQGLEFLIYFQGNSAPDKSGLPSDRFSAERTGGSVSTLTIQRTQQEDSAVYLCASSLSGLAGGSYEQYFGPGTRLTVT.

The chain combines TRBV10-3 with TRBJ1-5, with D unclear. The CDR3 has 13 amino acids. The germline V gene has CDR1 ENHRY and CDR2 SYGVKD. Trimming took 10 bases from V and 6 from J, leaving 16 bases between them. CDR3 sequence: CASNPSPGQPQHF. Written as DNA, the CDR3 is TGTGCCAGCAACCCCAGCCCGGGTCAGCCCCAGCATTTT.

The rearrangement uses TRBV18 and TRBJ1-4; D uncertain. CDR3 length: 15 residues. The germline gives CDR1 KGHSH, CDR2 LQKENI. V was clipped by 3 bases and J by 4 bases, with 12 bases between them. DNA for the CDR3: TGTGCCAGCTCACCGAGGGAGTCTGTTAATGAAAAACTGTTTTTT. This codes for CASSPRESVNEKLFF.

The V gene is TRBV28, the J gene TRBJ1-5, with a weak D call TRBD1 (6 bases). The CDR3 runs 18 residues. In germline, CDR1 is MDHEN, CDR2 SYDVKM. V lost 2 bases to trimming and J lost 0 bases, with 17 bases between them. This CDR3 is CASSLGFGSGASNQPQHF. In nucleotides, the CDR3 is TGTGCCAGCAGTTTAGGATTTGGTTCAGGGGCTAGCAATCAGCCCCAGCATTTT.